The rows below give T cell receptor beta chains drawn from one sample of a study of CD8+CD57+ T cells in acquired aplastic anemia. TCRdb ran MiXCR on the reads and lists one entry per CDR3 protein. The sample contains approximately 180,000 distinct CDR3 sequences, around 60% of which appear only once. The sequencing input was sorted CD4+, CD8+, or CD8+CD57+ T cells (not recorded which) from PBMCs. All receptors come from a human donor with aplastic anemia. CDR3s leave out the opening cysteine and the closing phenylalanine or tryptophan. Each record gives: V gene, J gene, CDR3 protein.

TRBV5-1	TRBJ2-1	ASSLAGRPGDEQF
TRBV29-1	TRBJ2-3	SSWTGIRVDTQY
TRBV15	TRBJ1-5	ATSRDYGPNQPQH
TRBV20-1	TRBJ2-3	SAPQGGTDTQY
TRBV20-1	TRBJ2-1	SASGTLSYNEQF
TRBV19	TRBJ2-3	ASSIVGGAGDTQY
TRBV5-1	TRBJ2-7	ASSDNTYEQY
TRBV15	TRBJ1-2	ATSGDRGYYT
TRBV7-9	TRBJ1-4	ASSERGTE
TRBV29-1	TRBJ1-1	SVVRQNTEAF
TRBV9	TRBJ2-5	ASSSPSGETQY
TRBV7-6	TRBJ2-3	ASSLGSGCSTDTQY
TRBV2	TRBJ1-5	ASSENWALSNQPQH
TRBV9	TRBJ1-6	ASSAGANEYSPLH
TRBV19	TRBJ2-3	ASSLGLADTQY
TRBV24-1	TRBJ1-5	ATSWTGNQPQH
TRBV15	TRBJ1-4	ATSREGLAEPESAYNEREKLF
TRBV5-4	TRBJ2-7	ASSFSSGVSYEQY
TRBV7-2	TRBJ2-5	ASSPGPSGTQY
TRBV9	TRBJ2-2	ASSPSGGNTGELF
TRBV2	TRBJ1-3	ASSDKGASGNTIY
TRBV6-2/TRBV6-3	TRBJ2-3	ASTLLRGTDTQY
TRBV7-8	TRBJ1-3	ASSSRQSLGNTIY
TRBV2	TRBJ1-1	ASSPNRAGTEAF
TRBV9	TRBJ1-6	ASSPWDRLVSPLH
TRBV10-3	TRBJ2-7	AISELTERGYEQY
TRBV7-8	TRBJ1-4	ASSSTGGANEKLF
TRBV20-1	TRBJ2-3	SARDRASTDTQY
TRBV20-1	TRBJ2-7	SARPGQDISYEQY
TRBV20-1	TRBJ2-5	SARDPAGGVETQY
TRBV24-1	TRBJ2-3	ATSDLLAGGTDTQY
TRBV10-2	TRBJ2-7	ASTMGGYEQY
TRBV5-1	TRBJ2-1	ASGGQGANNEQF
TRBV24-1	TRBJ2-1	ATSAGLAGLYNEQF
TRBV7-6	TRBJ1-1	ASSPYRGTEAF
TRBV25-1	TRBJ1-6	ASSPRAGSSYNSPLH
TRBV20-1	TRBJ2-5	SAIRGSGEETQY
TRBV4-1	TRBJ1-1	ASSETEDEAF
TRBV19	TRBJ2-1	ASSEGLAGGGEQF
TRBV5-4	TRBJ2-5	ASSFGQGAAQY
TRBV27	TRBJ2-1	ASSLSRVDEQF
TRBV7-8	TRBJ2-7	ASRREGEQY
TRBV7-6	TRBJ1-1	ASSRSQVTEAF
TRBV29-1	TRBJ1-2	SVELLHGYT
TRBV7-9	TRBJ2-3	ASTSGGGTDTQY